A selection of T cell receptor beta chains follows, all from one sample in a study of blood T cell repertoires in COVID-19. Assay: immunoSEQ multiplex PCR; the TCRdb copy retains only in-frame clones and omits some. The sample has approximately 150,000 clones; about 86% are singletons. The sample consisted of peripheral blood. Source of these receptors: a woman older than 75 with acute or convalescent COVID-19. Both conserved end residues are part of each CDR3. Each record gives: CDR3 protein, CDR3 DNA, clone size, J gene, D gene, V gene. D genes are given only for firm matches. Clone size is stated in some rows and not others, as once, few, many or a class when expanded.

CSVDFGGTEAFF | TGCAGCGTTGACTTTGGGGGGACTGAAGCTTTCTTT | NA | TRBJ1-1 | NA | TRBV29-1
CASSLVGFRDYQFF | TGTGCCAGCAGCTTAGTCGGGTTCAGAGACTACCAGTTCTTC | NA | TRBJ2-1 | NA | TRBV11-2
CSATGTGIDTGGEQYF | TGCAGCGCAACCGGGACAGGCATTGATACGGGAGGCGAGCAGTACTTC | NA | TRBJ2-7 | NA | TRBV29-1
CASRGNTIYF | TGTGCCAGCCGTGGAAACACCATATATTTT | NA | TRBJ1-3 | NA | TRBV6-6
CATRGTGLNYNEQFF | TGTGCCACCAGGGGCACAGGGTTGAACTACAATGAGCAGTTCTTC | NA | TRBJ2-1 | NA | TRBV24-1
CASSLEGHHNSPLHF | TGTGCCAGCAGTTTAGAGGGACACCATAATTCACCCCTCCACTTT | NA | TRBJ1-6 | NA | TRBV27
CASSPRLAGPIGYNEQFF | TGTGCCAGCTCACCCCGACTAGCGGGCCCTATTGGGTACAATGAGCAGTTCTTC | NA | TRBJ2-1 | TRBD2 | TRBV18
CASSLGRGALGYTF | TGCGCCAGCAGCTTGGGTCGGGGGGCTCTTGGCTACACCTTC | NA | TRBJ1-2 | NA | TRBV5-1
CASSPRYSTSGYTGELFF | TGTGCCAGCAGCCCAAGATATAGTACTAGCGGCTACACCGGGGAGCTGTTTTTT | once | TRBJ2-2 | TRBD2 | TRBV14
CSASTQVGSPLHF | TGCAGTGCTAGTACGCAGGTCGGTTCACCCCTCCACTTT | few | TRBJ1-6 | NA | TRBV20-1
CASSLERGQLQETQYF | TGTGCCAGCAGCTTGGAAAGGGGACAGCTTCAAGAGACCCAGTACTTC | few | TRBJ2-5 | TRBD1 | TRBV5-4
CASSLTSSGNTIYF | TGTGCCAGCAGCTTAACATCCTCTGGAAACACCATATATTTT | NA | TRBJ1-3 | NA | TRBV7-9
CASSEILNQPQHF | TGTGCCAGCAGTGAAATTCTCAATCAGCCCCAGCATTTT | NA | TRBJ1-5 | NA | TRBV6-1
CASSLHAGAQSEGGYTF | TGTGCCAGCAGCTTACACGCAGGTGCACAATCAGAGGGTGGCTACACCTTC | NA | TRBJ1-2 | NA | TRBV7-2
CASSLAQKETQYF | TGTGCCAGCAGCCTGGCACAGAAAGAGACCCAGTACTTC | NA | TRBJ2-5 | NA | TRBV5-4
CASSRGQPNQPQHF | TGTGCCAGTAGTAGGGGACAGCCCAATCAGCCCCAGCATTTT | NA | TRBJ1-5 | TRBD1 | TRBV19
CASSPGDTRTDTQYF | TGTGCCAGCAGCCCCGGGGACACTCGCACAGATACGCAGTATTTT | NA | TRBJ2-3 | NA | TRBV7-9
CASSRSAGGLVNTEAFF | TGCGCCAGCAGCCGGAGCGCGGGGGGACTGGTGAACACTGAAGCTTTCTTT | NA | TRBJ1-1 | NA | TRBV5-1
CASSLEGAAIQFF | TGTGCCAGCAGCCTCGAGGGGGCGGCTATACAGTTCTTC | NA | TRBJ2-1 | TRBD1 | TRBV28
CASGLGLEGVLYEQYF | TGTGCTAGTGGTTTGGGTCTAGAAGGGGTTCTCTACGAGCAGTACTTC | NA | TRBJ2-7 | NA | TRBV12-5
CASSPLGQESPLHF | TGTGCCAGCTCACCACTGGGACAGGAATCACCCCTCCACTTT | once | TRBJ1-6 | TRBD1 | TRBV18
CASSPRAGGPYEQYF | TGTGCCAGCAGCCCACGAGCGGGAGGGCCCTACGAGCAGTACTTC | NA | TRBJ2-7 | TRBD2 | TRBV27
CSVEESSYEQYF | TGCAGCGTTGAAGAGAGCTCCTACGAGCAGTACTTC | NA | TRBJ2-7 | NA | TRBV29-1
CASSFLDRGNSPLHF | TGTGCCAGCAGCTTCTTGGACAGGGGTAATTCACCCCTCCACTTT | few | TRBJ1-6 | TRBD1 | TRBV7-2
CASSAHGTSRGETQYF | TGTGCCAGCAGCGCGCACGGGACTAGCCGGGGAGAGACCCAGTACTTC | NA | TRBJ2-5 | TRBD2 | TRBV9
CASSSTGGLNTEAFF | TGTGCCAGTAGTTCTACAGGGGGCCTGAACACTGAAGCTTTCTTT | once | TRBJ1-1 | TRBD1 | TRBV19
CASSLAATGGVSGYGYTF | TGCGCCAGCAGCTTGGCCGCGACAGGGGGAGTTTCGGGCTATGGCTACACCTTC | NA | TRBJ1-2 | TRBD1 | TRBV5-1
CASRYARGGRRGKNIQYF | TGTGCCAGCAGGTACGCGCGGGGCGGGAGACGCGGCAAAAACATTCAGTACTTC | NA | TRBJ2-4 | TRBD2 | TRBV28
CASSWTGGSYGYTF | TGCGCCAGCAGCTGGACAGGGGGTTCCTATGGCTACACCTTC | NA | TRBJ1-2 | TRBD1 | TRBV5-1
CATSRDHSSYNSPLHF | TGTGCCACCAGCAGAGATCACAGCTCCTATAATTCACCCCTCCACTTT | NA | TRBJ1-6 | NA | TRBV15
CASSLNSRENSPLHF | TGCGCCAGCAGCTTGAACAGTCGGGAAAATTCACCCCTCCACTTT | NA | TRBJ1-6 | NA | TRBV5-1
CASSDLLGGKETQYF | TGTGCCAGCAGCGACCTACTGGGGGGGAAGGAGACCCAGTACTTC | NA | TRBJ2-5 | TRBD2 | TRBV7-9
CASSVGTENSPLHF | TGTGCCAGCAGTGTAGGGACAGAAAATTCACCCCTCCACTTT | few | TRBJ1-6 | TRBD1 | TRBV2
CASSEYGGGTEAFF | TGTGCCAGCAGTGAATATGGGGGCGGGACTGAAGCTTTCTTT | few | TRBJ1-1 | NA | TRBV6-1
CASSLMEAGGLDEQYF | TGTGCCAGCAGCTTAATGGAAGCGGGAGGGCTTGACGAGCAGTACTTC | once | TRBJ2-7 | TRBD2 | TRBV7-9
CASSLGGAGGGDTQYF | TGTGCCAGCAGCTTGGGGGGGGCGGGAGGGGGAGATACGCAGTATTTT | NA | TRBJ2-3 | TRBD2 | TRBV5-4
CASSVELAQETQYF | TGTGCCAGCAGCGTAGAATTGGCCCAAGAGACCCAGTACTTC | NA | TRBJ2-5 | NA | TRBV9
CASSQDGTRIYNEQFF | TGCGCCAGCAGCCAAGATGGGACTAGAATCTACAATGAGCAGTTCTTC | few | TRBJ2-1 | TRBD2 | TRBV4-1
CASSPTMAGVGSREQFF | TGTGCCAGCAGCCCGACAATGGCGGGGGTAGGATCGCGAGAGCAGTTCTTC | NA | TRBJ2-1 | TRBD2 | TRBV7-9
CASSLAQGGSYGYTF | TGCGCCAGCAGCTTGGCACAGGGTGGTAGCTATGGCTACACCTTC | NA | TRBJ1-2 | NA | TRBV5-1
CASSLGAGGRDGYTF | TGTGCCAGCAGCTTAGGTGCAGGGGGAAGGGATGGCTACACCTTC | NA | TRBJ1-2 | TRBD1 | TRBV11-2
CASSITSNEQFF | TGTGCCAGCAGCATTACTAGCAATGAGCAGTTCTTC | NA | TRBJ2-1 | NA | TRBV5-6
CASSPIASGGTDTQYF | TGTGCCAGCAGCCCCATTGCTAGCGGGGGCACAGATACGCAGTATTTT | NA | TRBJ2-3 | TRBD2 | TRBV3-1/TRBV3-2
CASSPSSGRAHGEQYF | TGTGCCAGCAGCCCGTCTAGCGGGAGGGCCCACGGGGAGCAGTACTTC | NA | TRBJ2-7 | TRBD2 | TRBV7-2
CASSEAPPSSGANVLTF | TGTGCCAGCAGTGAGGCCCCACCTAGCTCTGGGGCCAACGTCCTGACTTTC | NA | TRBJ2-6 | NA | TRBV2
CASSPTWLQESTQYF | TGTGCCAGCAGCCCGACCTGGCTACAGGAATCGACGCAGTATTTT | NA | TRBJ2-3 | NA | TRBV11-2
CASSIPGQGGYEQYF | TGTGCCAGCAGCATACCGGGACAGGGGGGGTACGAGCAGTACTTC | NA | TRBJ2-7 | TRBD1 | TRBV11-2
CASSDLAGGSEQYF | TGCGCCAGCAGTGATCTAGCGGGGGGATCCGAGCAGTACTTC | NA | TRBJ2-7 | TRBD2 | TRBV10-1